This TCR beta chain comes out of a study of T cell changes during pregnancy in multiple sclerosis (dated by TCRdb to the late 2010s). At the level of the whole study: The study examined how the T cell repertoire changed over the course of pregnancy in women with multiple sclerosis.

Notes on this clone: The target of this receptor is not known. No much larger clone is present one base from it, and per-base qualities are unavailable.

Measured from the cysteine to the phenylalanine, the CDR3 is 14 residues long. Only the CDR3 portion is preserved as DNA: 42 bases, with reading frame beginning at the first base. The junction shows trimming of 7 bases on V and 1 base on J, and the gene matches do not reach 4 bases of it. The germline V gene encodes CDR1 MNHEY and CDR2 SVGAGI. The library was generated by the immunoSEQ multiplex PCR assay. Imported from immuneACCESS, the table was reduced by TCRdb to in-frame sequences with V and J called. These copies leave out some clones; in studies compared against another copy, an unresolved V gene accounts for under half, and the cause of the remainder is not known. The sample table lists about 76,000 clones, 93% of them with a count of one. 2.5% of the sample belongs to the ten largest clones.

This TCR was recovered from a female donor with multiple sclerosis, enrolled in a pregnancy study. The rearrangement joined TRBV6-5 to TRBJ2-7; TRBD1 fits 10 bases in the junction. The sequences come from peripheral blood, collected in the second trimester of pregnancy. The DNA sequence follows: TGTGCCAGCATGCCGGGACAGGGGTCCTACGAGCAGTACTTC. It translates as CASMPGQGSYEQYF.